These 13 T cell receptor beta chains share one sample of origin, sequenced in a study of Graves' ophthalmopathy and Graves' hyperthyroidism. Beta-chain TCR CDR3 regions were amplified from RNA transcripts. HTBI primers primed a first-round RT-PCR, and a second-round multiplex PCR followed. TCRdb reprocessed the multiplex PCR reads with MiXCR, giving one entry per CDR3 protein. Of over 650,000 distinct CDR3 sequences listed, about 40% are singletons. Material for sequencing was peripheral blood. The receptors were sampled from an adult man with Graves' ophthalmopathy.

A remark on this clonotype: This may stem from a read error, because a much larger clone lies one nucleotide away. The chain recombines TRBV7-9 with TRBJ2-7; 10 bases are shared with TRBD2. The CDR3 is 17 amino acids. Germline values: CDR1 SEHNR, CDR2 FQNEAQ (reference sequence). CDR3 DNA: TGTGCCAGCAGCTTATGGAGCCTGGGGGGACTAGCGTACGAGCAGTGCTTC. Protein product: CASSLWSLGGLAYEQCF.

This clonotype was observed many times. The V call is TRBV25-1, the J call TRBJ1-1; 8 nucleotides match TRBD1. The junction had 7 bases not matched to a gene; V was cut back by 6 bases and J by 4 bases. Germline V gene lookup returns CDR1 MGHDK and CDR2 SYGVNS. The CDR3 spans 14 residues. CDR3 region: CASRGQGQSTEAFF. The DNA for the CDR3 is TGTGCCAGCAGAGGACAGGGACAGAGCACTGAAGCTTTCTTT.

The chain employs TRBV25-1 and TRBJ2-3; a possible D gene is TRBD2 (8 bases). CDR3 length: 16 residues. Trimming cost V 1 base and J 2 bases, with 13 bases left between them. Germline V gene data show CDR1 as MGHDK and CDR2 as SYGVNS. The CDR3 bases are TGTGCCAGCAGTGAATCGGGAGGGGGCAACACAGATACGCAGTATTTT. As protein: CASSESGGGNTDTQYF.

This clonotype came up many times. DNA for the CDR3: TGTGCCACCAGCAAAGGGGGAGGGCCCTACGAGCAGTACTTC. As protein: CATSKGGGPYEQYF. This rearrangement joins TRBV24-1 to TRBJ2-7; a weak D match, TRBD2 (7 bases). The V gene lost 7 bases and the J gene lost 2 bases, with 14 bases spanning the gap. Germline CDR1 reads KGHDR; CDR2 reads SFDVKD. The CDR3 has 14 residues.

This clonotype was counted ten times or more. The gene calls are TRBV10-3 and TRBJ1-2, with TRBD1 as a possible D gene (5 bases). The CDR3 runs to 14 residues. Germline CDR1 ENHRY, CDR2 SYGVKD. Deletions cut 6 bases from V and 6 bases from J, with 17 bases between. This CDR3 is CAISAPTGGNGYTF. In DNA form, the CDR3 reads TGTGCCATCAGCGCCCCAACGGGGGGAAATGGCTACACCTTC.

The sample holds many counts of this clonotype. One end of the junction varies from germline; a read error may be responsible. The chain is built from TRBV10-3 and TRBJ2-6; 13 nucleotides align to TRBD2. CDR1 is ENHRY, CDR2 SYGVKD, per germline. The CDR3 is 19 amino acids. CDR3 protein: CASSPGTSGIATGANVLTF. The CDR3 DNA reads TGTGCCAGCAGTCCGGGGACTAGCGGGATCGCGACTGGGGCCAACGTCCTGACTTTC.

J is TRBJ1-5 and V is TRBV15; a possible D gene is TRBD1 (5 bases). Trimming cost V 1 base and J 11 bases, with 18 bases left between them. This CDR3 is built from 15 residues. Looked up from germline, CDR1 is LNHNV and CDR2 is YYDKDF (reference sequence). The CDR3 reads CATSRAGARGETQHF. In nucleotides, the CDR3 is TGTGCCACCAGCAGAGCTGGGGCACGAGGGGAGACCCAGCATTTT.

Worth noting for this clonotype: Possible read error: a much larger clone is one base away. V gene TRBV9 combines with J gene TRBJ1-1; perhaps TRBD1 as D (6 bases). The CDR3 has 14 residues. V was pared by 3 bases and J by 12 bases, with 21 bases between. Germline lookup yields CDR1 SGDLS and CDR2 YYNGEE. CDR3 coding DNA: TGTGCCAGCAGCGAGGGGGGGACGGCCTCTGGGACTTTCTTT. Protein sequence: CASSEGGTASGTFF.

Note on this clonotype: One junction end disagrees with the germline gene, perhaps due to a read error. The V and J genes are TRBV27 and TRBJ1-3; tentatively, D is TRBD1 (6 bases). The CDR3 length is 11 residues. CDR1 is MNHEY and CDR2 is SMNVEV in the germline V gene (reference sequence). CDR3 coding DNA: TGTGCCGGCAGGGGCCTGAACACCATATATTTT. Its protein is CAGRGLNTIYF.

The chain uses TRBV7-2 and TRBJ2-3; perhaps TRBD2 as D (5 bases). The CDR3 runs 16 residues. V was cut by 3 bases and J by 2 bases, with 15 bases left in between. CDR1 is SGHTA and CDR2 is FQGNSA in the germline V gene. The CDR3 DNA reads TGTGCCAGCAGCTTGCTCCTCGGACTCCTCACAGATACGCAGTATTTT. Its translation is CASSLLLGLLTDTQYF.

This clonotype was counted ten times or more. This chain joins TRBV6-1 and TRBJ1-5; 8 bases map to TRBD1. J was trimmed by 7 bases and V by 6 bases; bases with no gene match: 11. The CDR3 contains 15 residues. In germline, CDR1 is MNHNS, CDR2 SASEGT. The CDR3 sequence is CASSKGQGGLQPQHF. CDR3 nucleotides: TGTGCCAGCAGCAAAGGACAGGGTGGGTTGCAGCCCCAGCATTTT.

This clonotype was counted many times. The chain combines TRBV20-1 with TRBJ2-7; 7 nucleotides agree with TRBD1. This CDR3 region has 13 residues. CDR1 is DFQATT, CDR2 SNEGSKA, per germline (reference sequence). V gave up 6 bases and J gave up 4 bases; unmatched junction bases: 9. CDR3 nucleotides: TGCAGTGCGTACAGGGGAACGGGATACGAGCAGTACTTC. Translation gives CSAYRGTGYEQYF.

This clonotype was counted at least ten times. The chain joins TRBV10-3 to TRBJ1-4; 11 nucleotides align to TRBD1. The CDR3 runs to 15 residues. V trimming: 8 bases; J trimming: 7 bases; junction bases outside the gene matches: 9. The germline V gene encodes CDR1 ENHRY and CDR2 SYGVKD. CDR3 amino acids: CAIAGGQGAGEKLFF. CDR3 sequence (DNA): TGTGCCATCGCTGGAGGACAGGGGGCGGGTGAAAAACTGTTTTTT.